This passage covers 31 T cell receptor beta chains from one sample sequenced in a study of regulatory T cells in long-lasting Graves disease (dated by TCRdb to about 2021). The sample's time point, from its label and the paper: newly diagnosed GD, antithyroid drugs for less than 3 months. RNA was extracted from PBMCs in TRIzol for both TCR sequencing and RNA sequencing. The method behind the library was multiplex PCR. Sequenced on an Illumina HiSeq 4000. iRepertoire HTBI primers and Arm-PCR amplification of CDR3 regions were used to construct TCR beta libraries. The raw public reads went through TCRdb reprocessing: fastp at Q25, MiXCR clone calling, in-frame beta chains kept. CDR3 protein sequences are deduplicated, and each keeps its most common genes and DNA. A total of about 610,000 distinct CDR3 sequences appear in this sample, about 16% of them only once. Around 12% of the sample lies in the top ten.

These same records also appear under a second study, on T cells in Graves' hyperthyroidism and ophthalmopathy.

Sequencing was performed on peripheral blood mononuclear cells (PBMCs), taken at new diagnosis, from a patient treated with antithyroid drugs. The receptors were gathered from a man aged 18 to 35 with Graves disease. Donor details come from another sample of the same person, matched by shared clones.

A note on this clonotype: This could be a read error, since a much larger clone is one nucleotide away. The chain uses TRBV30 and TRBJ2-1, with 9 bases lining up with TRBD1. J gave up 6 bases and V 4 bases, and 7 bases lay outside the gene matches. The CDR3 runs 14 residues. Germline V gene data show CDR1 as GTSNPN and CDR2 as SVGIG (reference sequence). The CDR3 spells CAWTTGTGRNEQFF. DNA for the CDR3: TGTGCCTGGACTACTGGGACAGGGCGCAATGAGCAGTTCTTC.

This clonotype was seen at least ten times. The gene calls are TRBV10-3 and TRBJ1-5; D uncertain. V was pared by 0 bases and J by 7 bases, with 4 bases between. Germline V CDR1 and CDR2: ENHRY, SYGVKD. This CDR3 spans 12 amino acids. CDR3 in amino acids: CAISESVQPQHF. The CDR3 DNA is TGTGCCATCAGTGAGTCCGTGCAGCCCCAGCATTTT.

Many counts were recorded for this clonotype. This chain connects TRBV11-2 to TRBJ2-7, with 8 positions matching TRBD2. CDR1 is SGHAT and CDR2 is FQNNGV in the germline V gene. The CDR3 runs 14 residues. The J segment lost 1 base and the V segment lost 4 bases, leaving 3 bases of the junction unmatched. The CDR3 region has the DNA TGTGCCAGCAGCTCGGCGGGAGGTTCCTACGAGCAGTACTTC. Translating it yields CASSSAGGSYEQYF.

With regard to this clonotype: The missing conserved phenylalanine or tryptophan at the end of this CDR3 makes a read error likely. The chain couples TRBV18 to TRBJ1-1; D possibly corresponds to TRBD1 (5 bases). V lost 3 bases and J 1 base, leaving 12 bases between the germline ends. The CDR3 length is 15 residues. Germline V gene sequence: CDR1 KGHSH, CDR2 LQKENI. CDR3 DNA sequence: TGTGCCAGCTCACCCCAGGGCGGATGGAACACTGAAGCTTTCTCT. Amino acids: CASSPQGGWNTEAFS.

The rearrangement uses TRBV30 and TRBJ2-1; TRBD2 might be the D (6 bases). CDR3 length equals 15 residues. With 1 base removed from V and 8 bases from J, the gap between germline ends came to 18 bases. Germline CDR1 and CDR2: GTSNPN and SVGIG (reference sequence). The CDR3 sequence: CAWSAGSGPSDEQFF. The CDR3 coding sequence is TGTGCCTGGAGTGCCGGGAGCGGGCCCTCAGATGAGCAGTTCTTC.

CDR3 region: CASNPENSGNTIYF. The CDR3 nucleotides read TGCGCCAGCAACCCAGAGAACTCTGGAAACACCATATATTTT. This rearrangement joins TRBV5-1 to TRBJ1-3; D gene unclear. CDR1 and CDR2 (germline): SGHRS, YFSETQ. CDR3 length: 14 residues. Trimming pared 6 bases from V and 0 bases from J, leaving 10 bases between.

This clonotype was observed a few times. The chain combines TRBV4-1 with TRBJ2-2; TRBD2 matches 12 bases. CDR1 MGHRA and CDR2 YSYEKL come from the germline V gene. The length of the CDR3 is 20 residues. The junction had 15 bases not matched to a gene; V was cut back by 1 base and J by 6 bases. CDR3 DNA: TGCGCCAGCAGCCAAGTTAGGAGTCTAGCGGGAGGGGCTTTGTCCGGGGAGCTGTTTTTT. Its translation: CASSQVRSLAGGALSGELFF.

The chain's CDR3 is CAISAQGAAQPQHF. The CDR3 coding sequence is TGTGCCATCAGTGCCCAGGGGGCGGCTCAGCCCCAGCATTTT. V usage is TRBV10-3 and J usage is TRBJ1-5, with 8 bases lining up with TRBD1. CDR1 is ENHRY and CDR2 is SYGVKD in the germline V gene. V trimming: 4 bases; J trimming: 6 bases; junction bases outside the gene matches: 5. The CDR3 covers 14 residues.

This clonotype was counted only a few times. This chain uses TRBV5-1 with TRBJ2-5; D gene uncertain. Looked up from germline, CDR1 is SGHRS and CDR2 is YFSETQ. The V and J ends lost 4 bases and 2 bases respectively, with 12 bases between them. The CDR3 is 14 amino acids. CDR3 nucleotide sequence: TGCGCCAGCAGCCGGCGTGGGAATCAAGAGACCCAGTACTTC. Translated, it gives CASSRRGNQETQYF. The full variable domain, rest sourced from reference TRBV5-1 and TRBJ2-5, is KAGVTQTPRYLIKTRGQQVTLSCSPISGHRSVSWYQQTPGQGLQFLFEYFSETQRNKGNFPGRFSGRQFSNSRSEMNVSTLELGDSALYLCASSRRGNQETQYFGPGTRLLVL.

This clonotype was counted between two and nine times. Relative to the germline gene, one junction end is altered; a read error may explain this. This chain joins TRBV20-1 and TRBJ1-1; D remains ambiguous. This CDR3 comprises 13 residues. The germline V gene has CDR1 DFQATT and CDR2 SNEGSKA (reference sequence). The CDR3 reads CSASEGSNTEASF. The DNA for the CDR3 is TGCAGTGCTAGTGAAGGGTCTAACACTGAAGCTTCCTTT.

There are many counts of this clonotype. CDR3 nucleotide sequence: TGCAGCGTTGAATCAGGTCGGGACTTCTCCTACAATGAGCAGTTCTTC. The encoded protein is CSVESGRDFSYNEQFF. The chain uses TRBV29-1 and TRBJ2-1; possible D gene TRBD2, 6 bases. The CDR3 totals 16 residues. V gave up 2 bases and J gave up 0 bases, with 14 bases separating them. CDR1 is SQVTM and CDR2 is ANQGSEA in the germline V gene.

The chain uses TRBV19 and TRBJ2-2, with 8 bases lining up with TRBD2. The CDR3 contains 14 residues. The germline CDR1 and CDR2 sequences are LNHDA and SQIVND (reference sequence). Germline trimming cut 7 bases from V and 4 bases from J; bases unmatched to any gene: 5. Written as DNA, the CDR3 is TGTGCCAGTAAACGGCGGGAGGTCACCGGGGAGCTGTTTTTT. Translating gives CASKRREVTGELFF.

This clonotype was detected only once. The rearrangement links TRBV11-3 to TRBJ2-3; 10 bases fit TRBD2. The CDR3 runs 17 residues. Germline values: CDR1 SGHNT, CDR2 YENEEA. V lost 1 base, J lost 5 bases, and 9 bases stayed unmatched. CDR3 bases: TGTGCCAGCAGCTTAGGGTCCCCTAGCGGGAGCGGAGATACGCAGTATTTT. This encodes CASSLGSPSGSGDTQYF.

This clonotype was counted ten times or more. The rearrangement uses TRBV6-1 and TRBJ2-1; D is possibly TRBD1 or TRBD2 (6 bases each). Germline V gives CDR1 MNHNS, CDR2 SASEGT. The CDR3 totals 11 residues. V shed 6 bases and J shed 9 bases, with 9 bases lying between them. In DNA, the CDR3 is TGTGCCAGCAGCTGGGGGGCTGAGCAGTTCTTC. It is translated as CASSWGAEQFF.

This clonotype was seen ten or more times. The chain uses TRBV5-4 and TRBJ2-7; the D is unclear. Germline assignment: CDR1 SGHNT and CDR2 YYREEE (reference sequence). Trimming removed 0 bases at V and 3 bases at J, with 7 bases between. CDR3 length equals 13 residues. The CDR3 DNA is TGTGCCAGCAGCTTGGAGGCAGGCTACGAGCAGTACTTC. Translating gives CASSLEAGYEQYF.

The chain links TRBV14 to TRBJ2-7; D uncertain. This CDR3 has 15 residues. The germline V and J ends were trimmed by 0 bases and 4 bases, with 13 bases remaining between them. The germline V gene has CDR1 SGHDN and CDR2 FVKESK. CDR3 DNA: TGTGCCAGCAGCCAAGATCACAGTCTACGATACGAGCAGTACTTC. Protein: CASSQDHSLRYEQYF.

This clonotype was detected many times. The CDR3 is CASRQNPGQLFPATNEKLFF. CDR3 nucleotides: TGTGCCAGCAGACAAAACCCTGGGCAGCTTTTTCCCGCAACTAATGAAAAACTGTTTTTT. J is TRBJ1-4 and V is TRBV6-1, with D uncertain. The germline gives CDR1 MNHNS, CDR2 SASEGT. Trimming shortened V by 6 bases and J by 0 bases, and 26 bases separated the two germline ends. The CDR3 sequence is 20 residues long.

This clonotype was found many times. The rearrangement links TRBV5-1 to TRBJ1-1, with 8 bases lining up with TRBD1. The CDR3 spans 14 residues. Germline V gives CDR1 SGHRS, CDR2 YFSETQ. V shed 4 bases and J 2 bases; nucleotides not matched to a gene: 4. The chain's CDR3 is CASSQDRANTEAFF. DNA for the CDR3: TGCGCCAGCAGCCAGGACAGGGCCAACACTGAAGCTTTCTTT.

This clonotype has a count of ten or more. The chain has TRBV12-3 or TRBV12-4 and TRBJ2-1, with D perhaps matching TRBD2 (5 bases). The V end was cut by 7 bases, the J end by 6 bases, with 13 bases between. The CDR3 is 13 residues long. CDR3 nucleotides: TGTGCCAGCACCCTGAATAGCGTCAATGAGCAGTTCTTC. As protein: CASTLNSVNEQFF.

This clonotype came up many times. This rearrangement joins TRBV6-5 to TRBJ1-2; D possibly corresponds to TRBD1 (5 bases). V was pared by 0 bases and J by 8 bases, with 13 bases between. The CDR3 has 14 residues. Germline V lookup: CDR1 MNHEY, CDR2 SVGAGI. CDR3 region: CASSYSGTASGYTF. The CDR3 DNA is TGTGCCAGCAGTTACTCCGGGACGGCAAGCGGCTACACCTTC.

This clonotype was observed at least ten times. This rearrangement joins TRBV6-1 to TRBJ2-3; 9 bases map to TRBD2. The junction had 2 bases not matched to a gene; V was cut back by 4 bases and J by 0 bases. Germline CDR1 reads MNHNS; CDR2 reads SASEGT. The length of the CDR3 is 15 residues. For the CDR3, the DNA is TGTGCCAGCAGTGTAACTAGCGGGAGCACAGATACGCAGTATTTT. It is translated as CASSVTSGSTDTQYF.

This clonotype was observed a handful of times. The chain couples TRBV20-1 to TRBJ2-4, with 7 bases identical to TRBD2. The CDR3 has 15 residues. Germline V lookup: CDR1 DFQATT, CDR2 SNEGSKA (reference sequence). After removal of 0 bases from V and 8 bases from J, the junction contained 10 bases not matched to a gene. The CDR3 region is CSARDKFWGGDIQYF. The CDR3 DNA is TGCAGTGCTAGAGATAAGTTCTGGGGGGGGGACATTCAGTACTTC.

This clonotype was detected only a few times. This chain connects TRBV20-1 to TRBJ2-7; tentative D call: TRBD1 (5 bases). From germline, CDR1 is DFQATT and CDR2 SNEGSKA (reference sequence). V lost 0 bases and J lost 4, with 10 bases in between. This CDR3 is built from 13 residues. CDR3 in DNA: TGCAGTGCTAGAGATAGGGGTCGATACGAGCAGTACTTC. The encoded protein is CSARDRGRYEQYF.

Many counts were recorded for this clonotype. J is TRBJ2-1 and V is TRBV10-3, with unresolved D. CDR3 length: 11 residues. Germline V gives CDR1 ENHRY, CDR2 SYGVKD. V was clipped by 7 bases and J by 6 bases, with 7 bases between them. CDR3 coding DNA: TGTGCCATCATAGCCTCCAATGAGCAGTTCTTC. Protein sequence: CAIIASNEQFF.

CDR3 protein: CASSVDYRGNQPQHF. In DNA form, the CDR3 reads TGCGCCAGCAGTGTGGACTATAGGGGCAATCAGCCCCAGCATTTT. V usage is TRBV5-1 and J usage is TRBJ1-5; D unresolved. Trimming pared 5 bases from V and 2 bases from J, leaving 14 bases between. There are 15 residues in the CDR3. The germline CDR1 and CDR2 sequences are SGHRS and YFSETQ.

This clonotype came up a few times. J is TRBJ2-7 and V is TRBV20-1; D is possibly TRBD2 (5 bases). This CDR3 region has 13 residues. Trimming cost V 1 base and J 3 bases, with 10 bases left between them. Per germline, CDR1 DFQATT and CDR2 SNEGSKA (reference sequence). The CDR3 DNA sequence: TGCAGTGCTAGAGTGCCAGCGGACTACGAGCAGTACTTC. Amino acids: CSARVPADYEQYF.

In its sample, this clonotype was seen many times. The chain uses TRBV13 and TRBJ2-5; 16 positions match TRBD2. The V segment lost 5 bases and the J segment 4 bases; nucleotides outside the gene matches: 13. Germline V gene lookup returns CDR1 PRHDT and CDR2 FYEKMQ (reference sequence). This CDR3 contains 19 residues. The CDR3 DNA sequence: TGTGCCAGCAGCCTGAACCCAGGGACTAGCGGGAGGGATGGAGAGACCCAGTACTTC. It yields the protein CASSLNPGTSGRDGETQYF.

This clonotype was counted many times. DNA of the CDR3: TGTGCCAGCAGCTCAACGGAGGGGGGAGAGACCCAGTACTTC. It translates to CASSSTEGGETQYF. The V and J genes are TRBV7-9 and TRBJ2-5; D might be TRBD1 or TRBD2, each matching 6 bases. The V and J ends lost 4 bases and 4 bases respectively, with 13 bases between them. The germline V gene encodes CDR1 SEHNR and CDR2 FQNEAQ (reference sequence). The CDR3 length is 14 residues.

Turning to this clonotype: One end of the junction varies from germline; a read error may be responsible. The CDR3 DNA reads TGCGCCAGCAGCGGAGAATACGGGACCGGGAAGCTGTTTTTT. Its translation is CASSGEYGTGKLFF. V gene TRBV5-1 combines with J gene TRBJ2-2; the D call may be TRBD1 or TRBD2 (5 bases each). Germline V lookup: CDR1 SGHRS, CDR2 YFSETQ. There are 14 residues in the CDR3.

The CDR3 region is CASSPLGTGEDIQYF. The CDR3 DNA reads TGTGCCAGCAGCCCCCTCGGGACAGGGGAGGACATTCAGTACTTC. The gene calls are TRBV5-4 and TRBJ2-4, with 10 bases fitting TRBD1. The CDR3 contains 15 residues. The V and J ends lost 4 bases and 8 bases, in that order; junction bases with no gene match: 9. Germline-derived CDR1 and CDR2 are SGHNT and YYREEE (reference sequence).

This clonotype has a count of ten or more. This rearrangement joins TRBV5-1 to TRBJ2-3, with 11 positions matching TRBD2. Trimming took 2 bases from V and 4 from J; bases not matched to a gene: 0. The CDR3 sequence is 14 residues long. CDR1 and CDR2 (germline): SGHRS, YFSETQ. As DNA, the CDR3 is TGCGCCAGCAGCTTTAGCGGGAGGGCAGATACGCAGTATTTT. This translates into CASSFSGRADTQYF.